This T cell receptor beta chain was obtained from a study of T cell changes during pregnancy in multiple sclerosis. Germline V gene lookup returns CDR1 SNHLY and CDR2 FYNNEI. V shed 7 bases and J shed 5 bases, with 23 bases lying between them. The CDR3 extends over 16 amino acids. This clone is deemed medium-sized. The assay was immunoSEQ multiplex PCR, and TCRdb's table has in-frame clones only and misses some. Here the sample spans under 20,000 clones, roughly four fifths being singletons. The receptor was derived from a female donor in good health, enrolled as a control in a pregnancy study. The chain carries TRBV2 and TRBJ1-2, with a tentative D call TRBD1 (6 bases). The material sequenced was CD8+ T cells from peripheral blood mononuclear cells, taken in the second trimester of pregnancy. Here the CDR3 reads CASKVGRGDPFYGYTF. The DNA of the CDR3 is TGTGCCAGCAAGGTGGGCAGGGGCGACCCATTTTATGGCTACACCTTC.